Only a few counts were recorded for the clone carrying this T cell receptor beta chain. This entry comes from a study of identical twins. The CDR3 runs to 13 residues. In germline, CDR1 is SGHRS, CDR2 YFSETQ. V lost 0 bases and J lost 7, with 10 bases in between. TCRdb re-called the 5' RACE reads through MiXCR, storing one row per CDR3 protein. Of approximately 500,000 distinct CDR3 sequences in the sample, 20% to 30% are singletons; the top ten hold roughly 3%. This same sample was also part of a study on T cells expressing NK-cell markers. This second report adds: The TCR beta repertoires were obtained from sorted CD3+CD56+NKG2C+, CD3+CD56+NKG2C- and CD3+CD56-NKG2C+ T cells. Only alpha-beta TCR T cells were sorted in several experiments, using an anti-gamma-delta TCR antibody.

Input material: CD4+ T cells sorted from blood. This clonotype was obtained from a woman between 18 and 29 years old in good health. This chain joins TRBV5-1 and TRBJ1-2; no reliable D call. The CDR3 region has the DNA TGCGCCAGCAGCTTGGCCTCGCAAAGTGGCTACACCTTC. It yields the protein CASSLASQSGYTF.